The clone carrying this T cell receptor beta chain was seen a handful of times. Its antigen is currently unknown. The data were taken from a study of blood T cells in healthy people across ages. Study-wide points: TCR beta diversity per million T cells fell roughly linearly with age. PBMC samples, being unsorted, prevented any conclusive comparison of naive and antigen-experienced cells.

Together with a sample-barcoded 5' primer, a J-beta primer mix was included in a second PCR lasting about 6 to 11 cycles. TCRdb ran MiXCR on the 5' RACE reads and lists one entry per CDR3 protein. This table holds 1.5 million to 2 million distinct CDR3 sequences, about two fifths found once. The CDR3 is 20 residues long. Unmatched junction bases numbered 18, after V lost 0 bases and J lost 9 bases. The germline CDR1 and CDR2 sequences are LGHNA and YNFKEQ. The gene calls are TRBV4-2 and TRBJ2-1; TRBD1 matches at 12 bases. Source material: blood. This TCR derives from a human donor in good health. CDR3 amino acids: CASSQDSLGYPGQGAGEQFF. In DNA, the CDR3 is TGTGCCAGCAGCCAAGATAGTTTGGGGTACCCGGGACAGGGGGCTGGTGAGCAGTTCTTC.